The sequence of this TCR beta chain was determined in a study of read filtering for tumor transcriptome and immune sequencing. The overall study: Revised staging placed 8 patients in R-ISS I, about 17 in II, more than 5 in III. Whole-study findings and limits: IR-seq captured clonotypes deeper and more reliably than RNA-seq. Correlation between methods rose after single-read clonotypes were removed.

Molecular barcoded adaptors covering alpha/delta and beta/gamma chains were used on 400 ng RNA. TCRdb re-called the reads with MiXCR, one entry per CDR3 protein. The sample lists some 140,000 distinct CDR3 sequences, under 15% occurring once. Germline V gives CDR1 MNHEY, CDR2 SVGEGT. The ends were cut back, 2 bases at V and 1 base at J, with 11 bases in the middle. The CDR3 sequence is 15 residues long. As regards this clonotype: The antigen is undetermined.

At the time of active disease, bone marrow was collected from every patient. The sample was a population of CD138-negative cells sorted from bone marrow. This receptor was identified in a donor at least 40 years old with multiple myeloma. The chain recombines TRBV6-2 or TRBV6-3 with TRBJ2-5, with a weak D call TRBD2 (5 bases). CDR3 DNA: TGTGCCAGCAGTTACGAGGGAGAGCTCCAAGAGACCCAGTACTTC. Translation: CASSYEGELQETQYF.